These 27 T cell receptor beta chains were all obtained from the same sample, sequenced in a study of human T cells and chemical hapten exposure. Noted time point: patch test 3, about 24 weeks after DPC sensitization. Treatment of the sample: therapeutic diphenylcyclopropenone sensitization with weekly scalp DPC. TCRdb redid the calling of the RACE reads with MiXCR, one entry per CDR3 protein. There are about 84,000 distinct CDR3 sequences in the sample; approximately 11% occur only once, and over 3.5% lies in the top ten. Material: whole blood, obtained in connection with sensitization to the hapten diphenylcyclopropenone (DPC). The source of these receptors is a woman between 45 and 60 years old with alopecia areata. Some clones in this sample may be carry-over from other donors' samples.

As regards this clonotype: A much larger clone differs by one base, so this may be a read error. The chain carries TRBV7-3 and TRBJ2-6; D assignment may be TRBD1 or TRBD2 (5 bases each). This CDR3 contains 15 residues. Germline lookup yields CDR1 SGHTA and CDR2 FQGTGA. The CDR3 reads CASSPAVSGANILTF. The CDR3 region has the DNA TGTGCCAGCAGCCCAGCGGTCTCTGGGGCCAACATCCTGACTTTC.

Only a few counts were recorded for this clonotype. V usage is TRBV5-1 and J usage is TRBJ1-5; D remains ambiguous. CDR3 length: 14 residues. The germline V gene encodes CDR1 SGHRS and CDR2 YFSETQ. Trimming shortened V by 0 bases and J by 4 bases, and 8 bases separated the two germline ends. The CDR3 here is CASSLGGWNQPQHF. For the CDR3, the DNA is TGCGCCAGCAGCTTGGGGGGATGGAATCAGCCCCAGCATTTT.

This clonotype was counted at least ten times. The rearrangement joins TRBV5-4 to TRBJ1-5, with D tentatively TRBD1 (6 bases). The length of the CDR3 is 16 residues. Germline lookup yields CDR1 SGHNT and CDR2 YYREEE (reference sequence). V was trimmed by 3 bases and J by 3 bases, leaving 16 bases between them. CDR3 region: CASSWTGGGLNQPQHF. CDR3 nucleotide sequence: TGTGCCAGCAGCTGGACGGGCGGGGGCCTCAATCAGCCCCAGCATTTT.

This clonotype was seen at least ten times. The chain has TRBV20-1 and TRBJ2-7; D remains unclear. Trimming took off 0 bases at V and 2 bases at J, with 8 bases between the two ends. The CDR3 loop spans 13 amino acids. Germline CDR1 and CDR2: DFQATT and SNEGSKA (reference sequence). CDR3 in amino acids: CSARDAVTYEQYF. Written as DNA, the CDR3 is TGCAGTGCTAGAGATGCCGTTACCTACGAGCAGTACTTC.

This clonotype has at least ten counts. The V gene is TRBV7-2, the J gene TRBJ2-3; the D gene is possibly TRBD2 (6 bases). V lost 3 bases to trimming and J lost 1 base, with 11 bases between them. The germline CDR1 and CDR2 sequences are SGHTA and FQGNSA. The CDR3 length is 15 residues. In DNA form, the CDR3 reads TGTGCCAGCAGCTTCGGGACTCCCCGCACAGATACGCAGTATTTT. This codes for CASSFGTPRTDTQYF. Combining the CDR3 with reference TRBV7-2 and TRBJ2-3 gives the whole variable domain GAGVSQSPSNKVTEKGKDVELRCDPISGHTALYWYRQSLGQGLEFLIYFQGNSAPDKSGLPSDRFSAERTGGSVSTLTIQRTQQEDSAVYLCASSFGTPRTDTQYFGPGTRLTVL.

A few counts support this clonotype. This sequence joins TRBV12-3 or TRBV12-4 and TRBJ2-7; 9 bases line up with TRBD2. The CDR3 is 17 amino acids. Losses at the gene ends were 4 bases for V and 2 bases for J; bases not matched to a gene: 12. The CDR3 region is CASSSVMASGIPYEQYF. The CDR3 DNA follows: TGTGCCAGCAGTTCAGTCATGGCTAGCGGGATCCCCTACGAGCAGTACTTC.

V is TRBV5-1 and J is TRBJ2-7; 7 bases fit TRBD1. CDR1 SGHRS and CDR2 YFSETQ come from the germline V gene. The CDR3 extends over 16 amino acids. V was pared by 0 bases and J by 5 bases, with 11 bases of the junction left unmatched. The CDR3 bases are TGCGCCAGCAGCTTGGTAGGGGGCCTCACCGGGGACGAGCAGTACTTC. Translating it yields CASSLVGGLTGDEQYF.

This clonotype was observed a few times. The chain employs TRBV11-2 and TRBJ2-4, with D hard to call. In germline, CDR1 is SGHAT, CDR2 FQNNGV. There are 11 residues in the CDR3. V was trimmed by 5 bases and J by 4 bases, leaving 3 bases between them. Written as DNA, the CDR3 is TGTGCCAGCAGCCGGAAAAACATTCAGTACTTC. Translating gives CASSRKNIQYF.

The chain couples TRBV6-1 to TRBJ1-6; the match to TRBD1 covers 7 bases. The length of the CDR3 is 14 residues. J lost 8 bases, V lost 4 bases, and 5 bases had no gene match. The germline V gene has CDR1 MNHNS and CDR2 SASEGT. The CDR3 DNA reads as TGTGCCAGCAGTGTCACAGGGGAAGATTCACCCCTCCACTTT. Protein product: CASSVTGEDSPLHF.

This clonotype was recorded many times. The V gene is TRBV12-3 or TRBV12-4, the J gene TRBJ2-7; the D is unclear. CDR3 length equals 15 residues. Trimming took off 2 bases at V and 6 bases at J, with 17 bases between the two ends. This chain's CDR3 is CASSLIGRAVSEQYF. The CDR3 DNA reads as TGTGCCAGCAGTTTAATAGGAAGGGCGGTATCCGAGCAGTACTTC.

This clonotype was observed a few times. The rearrangement uses TRBV29-1 and TRBJ2-1; tentative D call: TRBD1 (7 bases). CDR1 and CDR2 from the germline V gene are SQVTM and ANQGSEA. The CDR3 spans 14 residues. CDR3 amino acids: CRGYPGQRVNEQFF. The CDR3 DNA reads as TGCAGGGGGTACCCGGGACAGCGGGTCAATGAGCAGTTCTTC.

This clonotype appeared a few times. The rearrangement links TRBV9 to TRBJ2-2; TRBD1 is a possible D gene (6 bases). V was shortened by 4 bases and J by 2 bases, with 9 bases between the two germline ends. Germline CDR1 SGDLS, CDR2 YYNGEE. The CDR3 contains 14 residues. The CDR3 nucleotides are TGTGCCAGCAGCACCGGGACAAACACCGGGGAGCTGTTTTTT. It codes for CASSTGTNTGELFF. Full variable domain (outside the CDR3, taken from reference TRBV9 and TRBJ2-2): DSGVTQTPKHLITATGQRVTLRCSPRSGDLSVYWYQQSLDQGLQFLIQYYNGEERAKGNILERFSAQQFPDLHSELNLSSLELGDSALYFCASSTGTNTGELFFGEGSRLTVL.

This chain connects TRBV7-3 to TRBJ2-7, with D possibly being TRBD1 (6 bases). Trimming took 1 base from V and 2 from J, leaving 9 bases between them. Germline values: CDR1 SGHTA, CDR2 FQGTGA. The CDR3 runs 14 residues. In DNA, the CDR3 is TGTGCCAGCAGCTTAATTGCAGGGGCCTACGAGCAGTACTTC. It yields the protein CASSLIAGAYEQYF.

Ten or more counts support this clonotype. The chain joins TRBV18 to TRBJ2-4; 9 bases are a match to TRBD1. V was pared by 4 bases and J by 0 bases, with 4 bases of the junction left unmatched. The CDR3 covers 16 residues. CDR1 is KGHSH, CDR2 LQKENI, per germline. DNA for the CDR3: TGTGCCAGCTCACTTACAGGGGGCCTAGCCAAAAACATTCAGTACTTC. It translates to CASSLTGGLAKNIQYF. Supplemented by reference TRBV18 and TRBJ2-4, the full variable domain reads NAGVMQNPRHLVRRRGQEARLRCSPMKGHSHVYWYRQLPEEGLKFMVYLQKENIIDESGMPKERFSAEFPKEGPSILRIQQVVRGDSAAYFCASSLTGGLAKNIQYFGAGTRLSVL.

In its sample, this clonotype was seen many times. This chain uses TRBV20-1 with TRBJ2-7; D may be TRBD1 (7 bases). CDR3 length: 14 amino acids. CDR1 is DFQATT, CDR2 SNEGSKA, per germline (reference sequence). V lost 6 bases and J lost 2, with 17 bases in between. This CDR3 reads CSALRQGGTYEQYF. CDR3 in DNA: TGCAGTGCCCTCAGGCAGGGGGGTACCTACGAGCAGTACTTC.

This chain uses TRBV7-8 with TRBJ1-1; D ambiguous. The CDR3 has 15 residues. Between the trimmed V and J ends, which lost 5 bases and 0 bases, there was a span of 13 bases. From germline, CDR1 is SGHVS and CDR2 FQNEAQ. CDR3 loop: CASSLPRRMNTEAFF. In DNA, the CDR3 is TGTGCCAGCAGCCTACCGAGAAGAATGAACACTGAAGCTTTCTTT.

The CDR3 coding sequence is TGTGCCAGCAGTGAAGACCCGGGAGCCCCTCAGCCCCAGCATTTT. Amino acid sequence: CASSEDPGAPQPQHF. This chain links TRBV6-1 with TRBJ1-5, with D unresolved. V lost 1 base and J 6 bases, leaving 13 bases between the germline ends. The CDR3 extends over 15 amino acids. Germline V gene sequence: CDR1 MNHNS, CDR2 SASEGT.

This clonotype was seen only a few times. The rearrangement joins TRBV11-2 to TRBJ2-7, with D possibly TRBD1 on 6 matching bases. Germline-derived CDR1 and CDR2 are SGHAT and FQNNGV. The CDR3 runs 14 residues. V was shortened by 2 bases and J by 2 bases, with 10 bases between the two germline ends. The CDR3: CASSLPGTTYEQYF. CDR3 sequence (DNA): TGTGCCAGCAGCTTACCCGGGACAACCTACGAGCAGTACTTC.

The genes are TRBV6-2 or TRBV6-3 and TRBJ2-1; 8 bases map to TRBD2. The CDR3 extends over 13 amino acids. The V gene's germline CDR1 is MNHEY and CDR2 SVGEGT. Trimming at V came to 2 bases and at J to 15 bases, leaving 9 bases not matched to a gene. Here the CDR3 reads CASSYGLAFGGFF. As DNA, the CDR3 is TGTGCCAGCAGTTACGGACTAGCCTTTGGGGGGTTCTTC.

The V and J genes are TRBV11-2 and TRBJ2-7; D is possibly TRBD1 (6 bases). The CDR3 length is 15 residues. Germline CDR1 and CDR2: SGHAT and FQNNGV. Trimming took off 0 bases at V and 1 base at J, with 10 bases between the two ends. CDR3: CASSLDRTGSYEQYF. The CDR3 DNA is TGTGCCAGCAGCTTAGACCGCACAGGGTCCTACGAGCAGTACTTC.

This clonotype appeared many times. The chain couples TRBV29-1 to TRBJ1-1, with TRBD1 matching 7 bases. The V segment lost 7 bases and the J segment 3 bases; nucleotides outside the gene matches: 8. Germline CDR1 and CDR2: SQVTM and ANQGSEA. CDR3 size: 13 residues. The CDR3 nucleotides are TGCAGCGCCTTGGGACAGACCTACACTGAAGCTTTCTTT. Its translation: CSALGQTYTEAFF.

In its sample, this clonotype was seen many times. This chain uses TRBV12-3 or TRBV12-4 with TRBJ1-5, with D possibly TRBD1 on 5 matching bases. The length of the CDR3 is 14 residues. V shed 2 bases and J shed 2 bases, with 7 bases lying between them. CDR3 residues: CASSLQGRNQPQHF. For the CDR3, the DNA is TGTGCCAGCAGTTTACAGGGTCGCAATCAGCCCCAGCATTTT.

This clonotype was counted many times. The junction differs from germline at one of its ends, possibly a read error. This chain links TRBV7-9 with TRBJ1-1; D is possibly TRBD1 (6 bases). Germline CDR1 and CDR2: SEHNR and FQNEAQ (reference sequence). The CDR3 contains 12 residues. The CDR3 here is CASSERDTEVFF. CDR3 nucleotide sequence: TGTGCCAGCAGTGAGAGGGACACTGAAGTTTTCTTT.

This chain joins TRBV12-5 and TRBJ2-1; TRBD1 matches at 9 bases. CDR3 length equals 15 residues. Germline V gives CDR1 LGHNT, CDR2 FRNRAP. Trimming removed 5 bases from V and 3 bases from J; junction bases left unmatched: 5. CDR3 protein: CASGEGQGNYNEQFF. For the CDR3, the DNA is TGTGCTAGTGGTGAGGGACAGGGTAACTACAATGAGCAGTTCTTC.

This clonotype was counted between two and nine times. The rearrangement uses TRBV25-1 and TRBJ1-5; the D gene is possibly TRBD1 (6 bases). Germline V CDR1 and CDR2: MGHDK, SYGVNS. Trimming removed 2 bases from V and 5 bases from J, with 10 bases in between. This CDR3 has 14 amino acids. CDR3 in DNA: TGTGCCAGCAGTGAACCAGGGGTGGATCAGCCCCAGCATTTT. Translation gives CASSEPGVDQPQHF.

This sequence joins TRBV19 and TRBJ2-7; either TRBD1 or TRBD2 may fit D (5 bases each). The CDR3 extends over 14 amino acids. CDR1 and CDR2 from the germline V gene are LNHDA and SQIVND (reference sequence). V was trimmed by 3 bases and J by 10 bases, leaving 19 bases between them. The DNA for the CDR3 is TGTGCCAGTAGTATGAGGGGAAAGCCCTCGGCCCAGTACTTC. As protein: CASSMRGKPSAQYF.

This clonotype was counted only a few times. The V gene is TRBV10-2, the J gene TRBJ2-7, with 8 bases identical to TRBD1. J was trimmed by 2 bases and V by 7 bases; bases with no gene match: 7. Germline V CDR1 and CDR2: WSHSY, SAAADI. The CDR3 is made up of 14 amino acids. The CDR3 coding sequence is TGCGCCAGCACCCTTGGACAGGGCCCCTACGAGCAGTACTTC. This translates into CASTLGQGPYEQYF.